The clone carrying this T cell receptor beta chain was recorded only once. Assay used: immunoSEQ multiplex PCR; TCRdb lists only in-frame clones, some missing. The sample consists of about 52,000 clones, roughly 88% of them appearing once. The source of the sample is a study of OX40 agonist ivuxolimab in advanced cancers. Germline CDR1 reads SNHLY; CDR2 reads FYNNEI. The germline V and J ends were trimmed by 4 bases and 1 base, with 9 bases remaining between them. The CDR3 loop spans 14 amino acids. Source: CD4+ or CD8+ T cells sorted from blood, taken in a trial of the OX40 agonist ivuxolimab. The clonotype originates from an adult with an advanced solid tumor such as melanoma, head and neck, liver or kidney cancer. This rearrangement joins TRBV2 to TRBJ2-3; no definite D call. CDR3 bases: TGTGCCAGCAGTGGGATTGGTGGCACAGATACGCAGTATTTT. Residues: CASSGIGGTDTQYF.